These T cell receptor beta chains were read from a single sample in a study of T cell responses to AZD1222 COVID-19 vaccine. Profiling relied on immunoSEQ multiplex PCR, and the TCRdb table lists in-frame clones only, not all of them. The sample shows 180,000 or so clones, around 89% of them seen only once. The specimen was peripheral blood, collected 28 days after the second AZD1222 dose. All receptors come from an adult who received the AZD1222 COVID-19 vaccine. The conserved cysteine and the conserved F or W are not part of the CDR3 here. For some rows the clone size is stated as once, few or many, or as a class when expanded; others skip it.

clone_size,cdr3_length,v_call,j_call,cdr3_aa
-,14,TRBV30,TRBJ2-1,AWSVRASGTYNEQF
-,9,TRBV10-3,TRBJ2-7,AIGGSYEQY
-,14,TRBV6-2/TRBV6-3,TRBJ2-1,ASSYSIRGTYNEQF
-,12,TRBV5-4,TRBJ1-6,ASSYQLGNSPLH
once,13,TRBV19,TRBJ2-2,ASRPRTGDTGELF
-,13,TRBV27,TRBJ2-4,ASSPFGVDGNIQY
-,10,TRBV6-5,TRBJ2-5,ASRITGETQY
once,12,TRBV3-1/TRBV3-2,TRBJ2-7,ASSQGDWPYEQY
-,12,TRBV5-4,TRBJ2-3,ASSDRVSGDTQY
-,13,TRBV7-3,TRBJ2-2,ASSPSGSNTGELF
-,13,TRBV5-5,TRBJ2-5,ASSLAPTGEGTQY
-,13,TRBV5-4,TRBJ2-5,ASHWRDRGGETQY
-,13,TRBV3-1/TRBV3-2,TRBJ1-4,ASSQGTGANEKLF
-,14,TRBV4-2,TRBJ2-7,ASSQARLDRGYEQY
-,9,TRBV29-1,TRBJ2-1,SVEGYNEQF
-,11,TRBV6-2/TRBV6-3,TRBJ2-5,ASSRDARETQY
-,11,TRBV11-1,TRBJ2-7,ASSPGPSYEQY
once,11,TRBV9,TRBJ1-6,ASGPGGNSPLH
once,10,TRBV2,TRBJ2-7,ASSARGTEQY
-,13,TRBV3-1/TRBV3-2,TRBJ1-2,ASSQMDPGRIGYT
-,12,TRBV6-1,TRBJ2-7,ASSEAYGSYEQY
-,11,TRBV6-5,TRBJ1-1,ASSSLGGTEAF
-,10,TRBV12-3/TRBV12-4,TRBJ2-7,ASTGTSYEQY
-,14,TRBV9,TRBJ2-3,ASSVVLAEPTDTQY
-,13,TRBV2,TRBJ2-3,ASSDGQGSTDTQY
-,14,TRBV6-5,TRBJ2-7,ASSYSKLADLYEQY
once,10,TRBV30,TRBJ2-1,AWSAGQNEQF
-,13,TRBV14,TRBJ2-7,ASSQDSSGIYEQY
-,12,TRBV9,TRBJ1-2,ASSPARGNYGYT
-,8,TRBV2,TRBJ2-7,ASGTYEQY
-,12,TRBV5-1,TRBJ2-1,ASSKGQGGTEQF
-,11,TRBV10-3,TRBJ2-7,AISGQTAYEQY
-,11,TRBV4-3,TRBJ2-2,ASSQRPTGELF
-,16,TRBV3-1/TRBV3-2,TRBJ2-2,ASSLNGRDYPNTGELF
-,14,TRBV30,TRBJ2-1,AWSLDLGRTYNEQF
-,10,TRBV28,TRBJ1-5,ASSPGDQPQH
-,13,TRBV6-5,TRBJ2-3,ASSYPGQGIDTQY
once,14,TRBV3-1/TRBV3-2,TRBJ2-1,ASGGSGTHSYNEQF
few,13,TRBV4-2,TRBJ1-2,ASSPGQGEYYGYT
-,13,TRBV4-3,TRBJ2-7,ASSLTGASSYEQY
-,13,TRBV6-5,TRBJ2-7,ASSYWGQGDNEQY
-,16,TRBV7-8,TRBJ2-3,ASSTPAVRGQGTDTQY